One and the same sample provided the 21 T cell receptor beta chains below, sequenced in a study of beta chain features in type 1 diabetes. The study reverse transcribed the entire isolated RNA, so it sequenced expressed TCRB transcripts. TCRdb keeps only in-frame clones here, not all; method: immunoSEQ multiplex PCR. Altogether 38,000 or so clones are present, roughly two thirds being singletons, with the ten largest covering approximately 2%. The specimen sequenced was Tregs from blood. These receptors originate from a woman aged 25 to 39 in good health.

A single count supports this clone. J is TRBJ2-7 and V is TRBV11-1; a weak D match, TRBD2 (5 bases). Between the trimmed V and J ends, which lost 3 bases and 3 bases, there was a span of 9 bases. This CDR3 is built from 13 residues. The V gene's germline CDR1 is SGHAT and CDR2 FQDESV (reference sequence). In DNA, the CDR3 is TGTGCCAGCAGCTTGGAGGATATCTACGAGCAGTACTTC. Protein product: CASSLEDIYEQYF. Looking up the rest from reference TRBV11-1 and TRBJ2-7 gives the full variable domain: EAEVAQSPRYKITEKSQAVAFWCDPISGHATLYWYRQILGQGPELLVQFQDESVVDDSQLPKDRFSAERLKGVDSTLKIQPAELGDSAMYLCASSLEDIYEQYFGPGTRLTVT.

The chain uses TRBV7-2 and TRBJ2-4; TRBD2 matches 12 bases. The CDR3 is 15 residues long. Per germline, CDR1 SGHTA and CDR2 FQGNSA. The V segment lost 5 bases and the J segment 9 bases; nucleotides outside the gene matches: 8. The CDR3, as DNA: TGTGCCAGCAGCCAGGGACTAGCGGGTGTAGGCATTCAGTACTTC. Encoded protein: CASSQGLAGVGIQYF.

This clone turned up a few times. Compared with germline, one end of the junction differs, possibly owing to a read error. The chain couples TRBV11-1 to TRBJ2-1; D is possibly TRBD2 (6 bases). This CDR3 spans 13 amino acids. CDR1 and CDR2 from the germline V gene are SGHAT and FQDESV (reference sequence). CDR3 sequence (DNA): TGTGCCACCACCGGGGACTCCAACAATGAGCAGTTCTTC. Translating it yields CATTGDSNNEQFF.

V usage is TRBV9 and J usage is TRBJ2-1, with D hard to call. The CDR3 totals 14 residues. Trimming stripped 0 bases from V and 7 bases from J, with 11 bases between. CDR1 is SGDLS and CDR2 is YYNGEE in the germline V gene. The CDR3 nucleotides read TGTGCCAGCAGCGTAGACAGCCTACTTAATGAGCAGTTCTTC. Its translation is CASSVDSLLNEQFF.

The rearrangement links TRBV7-9 to TRBJ1-1; D might be TRBD1 (6 bases). CDR1 and CDR2 from the germline V gene are SEHNR and FQNEAQ (reference sequence). The CDR3 has 13 amino acids. With 6 bases removed from V and 2 bases from J, the gap between germline ends came to 10 bases. The CDR3: CASSPQGNTEAFF. DNA of the CDR3: TGTGCCAGCAGTCCACAGGGAAACACTGAAGCTTTCTTT.

The chain couples TRBV6-5 to TRBJ1-1; D remains unclear. Trimming shortened V by 6 bases and J by 1 base, and 6 bases separated the two germline ends. The V gene's germline CDR1 is MNHEY and CDR2 SVGAGI. CDR3 length: 12 residues. DNA of the CDR3: TGTGCCAGCAGGGAGGGGAACACTGAAGCTTTCTTT. Residues: CASREGNTEAFF.

The chain joins TRBV6-5 to TRBJ2-2, with 8 bases matching TRBD2. Germline V gene lookup returns CDR1 MNHEY and CDR2 SVGAGI. This CDR3 has 16 residues. Trimming removed 2 bases from V and 4 bases from J; junction bases left unmatched: 6. CDR3 coding DNA: TGTGCCAGCAGTTACGTAACTAGCGGCCCCACCGGGGAGCTGTTTTTT. Its translation is CASSYVTSGPTGELFF.

This clone was observed a handful of times. The chain links TRBV19 to TRBJ2-1; 13 bases match TRBD2. The V gene's germline CDR1 is LNHDA and CDR2 SQIVND (reference sequence). This CDR3 has 14 residues. The J segment lost 9 bases and the V segment lost 5 bases, leaving 4 bases of the junction unmatched. The CDR3 region has the DNA TGTGCCAGTAGTGATACTAGCGGGAGGGGTGAGCAGTTCTTC. The encoded protein is CASSDTSGRGEQFF.

The chain combines TRBV5-1 with TRBJ2-1, with TRBD2 identical over 7 bases. The CDR3 has 13 amino acids. CDR1 is SGHRS and CDR2 is YFSETQ in the germline V gene. The ends lost 5 bases at V and 6 bases at J; junction bases unmatched: 5. The CDR3 is CASRETSPNEQFF. The CDR3 nucleotides read TGCGCCAGCAGGGAGACTAGCCCCAATGAGCAGTTCTTC. The variable domain in full, with the rest retrieved from reference TRBV5-1 and TRBJ2-1, is KAGVTQTPRYLIKTRGQQVTLSCSPISGHRSVSWYQQTPGQGLQFLFEYFSETQRNKGNFPGRFSGRQFSNSRSEMNVSTLELGDSALYLCASRETSPNEQFFGPGTRLTVL.

The J gene is TRBJ2-7, the V gene TRBV4-2; TRBD1 matches at 10 bases. In germline, CDR1 is LGHNA, CDR2 YNFKEQ. CDR3 size: 16 residues. The trim removed 4 bases at V and 2 bases at J, leaving 8 bases unmatched. The CDR3 nucleotides are TGTGCCAGCAGCCGCCGACAGGGGGCTGTCACCTACGAGCAGTACTTC. This translates into CASSRRQGAVTYEQYF.

This clone was seen only a few times. The chain links TRBV30 to TRBJ1-4; tentative D call: TRBD1 (6 bases). Germline CDR1 is GTSNPN and CDR2 is SVGIG (reference sequence). The CDR3 consists of 15 residues. V shed 3 bases and J shed 4 bases, with 15 bases lying between them. The CDR3 sequence: CAWSDGQTNNEKLFF. The CDR3 DNA sequence: TGTGCCTGGAGCGACGGACAGACCAATAATGAAAAACTGTTTTTT.

The chain couples TRBV28 to TRBJ1-2; D might be TRBD1 (5 bases). Trimming left V 6 bases short and J 0 bases short, with 5 bases between. This CDR3 region has 12 residues. CDR1 and CDR2 (germline): MDHEN, SYDVKM. The CDR3 region has the DNA TGTGCCAGCAGGACAGCTAACTATGGCTACACCTTC. Its translation: CASRTANYGYTF.

The J gene is TRBJ2-1, the V gene TRBV6-6, with 10 bases lining up with TRBD1. CDR3 length equals 16 residues. CDR1 and CDR2 (germline): MNHNY, SVGAGI (reference sequence). Trimming at V came to 6 bases and at J to 3 bases, leaving 8 bases not matched to a gene. CDR3 DNA sequence: TGTGCCAGCAGAGACGACCGGACAGGGGGCTACAATGAGCAGTTCTTC. This gives the protein CASRDDRTGGYNEQFF.

The chain recombines TRBV2 with TRBJ1-1, with 7 bases matching TRBD1. The CDR3 covers 15 residues. Looked up from germline, CDR1 is SNHLY and CDR2 is FYNNEI. V lost 9 bases and J lost 10; bases outside the gene matches: 20. CDR3 amino acids: CASIYPIPGGMRAFF. The CDR3 DNA follows: TGTGCCAGTATTTACCCTATACCAGGGGGGATGAGAGCTTTCTTT.

The chain couples TRBV18 to TRBJ2-6; D might be TRBD2 (5 bases). This CDR3 region has 17 residues. The germline V gene encodes CDR1 KGHSH and CDR2 LQKENI. Trimming removed 3 bases from V and 4 bases from J, with 16 bases in between. The CDR3 sequence is CASSPPGKEFGANVLTF. Written as DNA, the CDR3 is TGTGCCAGCTCACCCCCGGGAAAAGAATTCGGGGCCAACGTCCTGACTTTC.

The chain is built from TRBV7-2 and TRBJ2-2; TRBD2 matches 7 bases. Germline trimming cut 2 bases from V and 0 bases from J; bases unmatched to any gene: 0. CDR3 size: 15 residues. Germline V gives CDR1 SGHTA, CDR2 FQGNSA. Here the CDR3 reads CASSLLAANTGELFF. CDR3 DNA sequence: TGTGCCAGCAGCTTACTAGCGGCGAACACCGGGGAGCTGTTTTTT.

In its sample, this clone was seen once. This chain uses TRBV5-6 with TRBJ2-1, with 10 bases that match TRBD1. The CDR3 is 17 amino acids. The germline V gene encodes CDR1 SGHDT and CDR2 YYEEEE. V lost 3 bases and J lost 4; bases outside the gene matches: 10. The CDR3 coding sequence is TGTGCCAGCAGCTGGGACAGGGGCGTATGGGGTTACAATGAGCAGTTCTTC. Translated: CASSWDRGVWGYNEQFF.

The J gene is TRBJ2-5, the V gene TRBV25-1; D may be TRBD2 (5 bases). The V end lost 2 bases, the J end lost 10 bases, and 11 bases lay between the germline ends. The length of the CDR3 is 12 residues. The germline gives CDR1 MGHDK, CDR2 SYGVNS. DNA of the CDR3: TGTGCCAGCAGTGAACACCTCGGGGACCAGTACTTC. Protein sequence: CASSEHLGDQYF.

This clone appeared a few times. The chain combines TRBV4-2 with TRBJ2-6; 9 positions match TRBD1. J lost 0 bases, V lost 4 bases, and 4 bases had no gene match. From germline, CDR1 is LGHNA and CDR2 YNFKEQ. The CDR3 is made up of 17 amino acids. CDR3 sequence (DNA): TGTGCCAGCAGCCTGGGACAGGGCGACTCTGGGGCCAACGTCCTGACTTTC. Its translation is CASSLGQGDSGANVLTF.

The chain links TRBV5-1 to TRBJ1-2; 7 bases line up with TRBD1. With V trimmed by 3 bases and J by 6 bases, 5 bases remained unmatched. CDR3 length: 13 residues. CDR1 SGHRS and CDR2 YFSETQ come from the germline V gene. CDR3 amino acids: CASSSQTGNGYTF. The CDR3, as DNA: TGCGCCAGCAGCTCCCAGACAGGGAATGGCTACACCTTC.

The CDR3 nucleotides read TGTGCCAGCAGAACAGGGGGCAATGAGCAGTTCTTC. Encoded protein: CASRTGGNEQFF. This chain uses TRBV6-1 with TRBJ2-1; the match to TRBD1 covers 8 bases. CDR1 is MNHNS, CDR2 SASEGT, per germline. The ends lost 6 bases at V and 6 bases at J; junction bases unmatched: 1. This CDR3 has 12 residues.